A single T cell receptor beta chain is shown here with its context. The data are from a study of blood T cell repertoires in COVID-19. The CDR3 spans 16 residues. Trimming removed 2 bases at V and 0 bases at J, with 8 bases between. Germline V gene sequence: CDR1 MGHRA, CDR2 YSYEKL. Sequencing was performed with immunoSEQ multiplex PCR; in TCRdb, only in-frame clones are kept and a portion is missing. Here the sample spans hundreds of thousands of clones, roughly nine tenths being singletons. Individuals drawn from approximately 26 US areas were about 18 to 90 years old. For recovered donors of Cohort 3, there were two negative PCRs, clearance, or symptom resolution.

This chain links TRBV4-1 with TRBJ1-6; D possibly corresponds to TRBD1 (6 bases). The sequence derives from a man in his 60s who had recovered from COVID-19. Source material: PBMCs or T cells enriched from blood (not recorded which). The CDR3 DNA is TGCGCCAGCAGCCAAACAGGGAGCTCCTATAATTCACCCCTCCACTTT. Protein: CASSQTGSSYNSPLHF.